A selection of T cell receptor beta chains follows, all from one sample in a study of cytomegalovirus exposure and HLA in healthy donors. Assay: immunoSEQ multiplex PCR; the TCRdb copy retains only in-frame clones and omits some. The table shows 150,000 to 180,000 clones, with 70% to 80% occurring only once. The specimen was PBMCs. The receptors derive from a man aged 30 to 39 in good health and CMV-seropositive. Each CDR3 is given with its conserved first and last residue. Each record gives: clone size, V gene, J gene, D gene, CDR3 protein, CDR3 DNA. The D gene is left open where the match is weak. Rows give clone size only sometimes, using once, few, many, or a class for an expanded clone.

abundance: NA
v_gene: TRBV18
j_gene: TRBJ1-2
d_gene: TRBD1
CDR3aa: CASSPSNRGPVYGYTF
CDR3nt: TGTGCCAGCTCCCCTTCTAACAGGGGGCCCGTCTATGGCTACACCTTC

abundance: NA
v_gene: TRBV5-3
j_gene: TRBJ2-5
d_gene: NA
CDR3aa: CARSLRTGSSESQYF
CDR3nt: TGTGCCAGAAGCTTGAGGACCGGGAGTTCAGAGAGCCAGTACTTC

abundance: NA
v_gene: TRBV18
j_gene: TRBJ1-5
d_gene: TRBD1
CDR3aa: CASSQSGTGMPQHF
CDR3nt: TGTGCCAGCTCTCAATCCGGGACAGGGATGCCCCAGCATTTT

abundance: NA
v_gene: TRBV27
j_gene: TRBJ2-1
d_gene: TRBD2
CDR3aa: CASSLASGLYNEQFF
CDR3nt: TGTGCCAGCAGCCTAGCTAGCGGATTATACAATGAGCAGTTCTTC

abundance: NA
v_gene: TRBV2
j_gene: TRBJ2-3
d_gene: TRBD2
CDR3aa: CASSEGPSGGLQDTQYF
CDR3nt: TGTGCCAGCAGTGAAGGGCCTAGCGGGGGGCTTCAAGATACGCAGTATTTT

abundance: NA
v_gene: TRBV7-3
j_gene: TRBJ2-2
d_gene: TRBD2
CDR3aa: CASSPGGGTGELFF
CDR3nt: TGTGCCAGCAGCCCGGGGGGGGGCACCGGGGAGCTGTTTTTT

abundance: NA
v_gene: TRBV6-6
j_gene: TRBJ2-2
d_gene: TRBD2
CDR3aa: CASSPGGVTNTGELFF
CDR3nt: TGTGCCAGCAGTCCGGGGGGGGTAACGAACACCGGGGAGCTGTTTTTT

abundance: NA
v_gene: TRBV4-2
j_gene: TRBJ2-5
d_gene: TRBD2
CDR3aa: CASSQGLAGEETQYF
CDR3nt: TGTGCCAGCAGCCAGGGTCTAGCGGGGGAAGAGACCCAGTACTTC

abundance: NA
v_gene: TRBV30
j_gene: TRBJ2-7
d_gene: TRBD2
CDR3aa: CAYVPGTRGLHEQYF
CDR3nt: TGTGCCTACGTGCCCGGGACTAGGGGTTTGCACGAGCAGTACTTC

abundance: NA
v_gene: TRBV28
j_gene: TRBJ1-2
d_gene: TRBD1
CDR3aa: CASSQGGYGYTF
CDR3nt: TGTGCCAGCAGTCAGGGGGGCTATGGCTACACCTTC

abundance: once
v_gene: TRBV30
j_gene: TRBJ1-6
d_gene: TRBD1
CDR3aa: CAWRRDSNSPLHF
CDR3nt: TGTGCCTGGCGCCGGGACAGCAATTCACCCCTCCACTTT

abundance: NA
v_gene: TRBV30
j_gene: TRBJ2-3
d_gene: NA
CDR3aa: CAWTKGGARGGLDTQYF
CDR3nt: TGTGCCTGGACCAAAGGAGGGGCTAGGGGGGGACTAGATACGCAGTATTTT

abundance: NA
v_gene: TRBV11-3
j_gene: TRBJ2-1
d_gene: NA
CDR3aa: CASSKGGSNEQFF
CDR3nt: TGTGCCAGCAGCAAGGGGGGGAGCAATGAGCAGTTCTTC